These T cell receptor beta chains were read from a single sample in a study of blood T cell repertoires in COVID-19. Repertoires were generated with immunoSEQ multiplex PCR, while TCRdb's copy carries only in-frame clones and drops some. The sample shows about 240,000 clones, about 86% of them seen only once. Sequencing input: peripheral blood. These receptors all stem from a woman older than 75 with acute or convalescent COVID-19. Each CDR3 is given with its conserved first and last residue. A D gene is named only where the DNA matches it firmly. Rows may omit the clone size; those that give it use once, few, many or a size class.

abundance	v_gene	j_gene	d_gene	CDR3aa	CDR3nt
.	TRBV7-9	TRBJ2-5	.	CASSLTGVRIQETQYF	TGTGCCAGCAGCTTAACTGGAGTCCGGATCCAAGAGACCCAGTACTTC
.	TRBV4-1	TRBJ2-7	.	CASSPKGSRHNSGFFYEQYF	TGCGCCAGCAGCCCCAAAGGTTCGAGGCATAACTCCGGATTCTTCTACGAGCAGTACTTC
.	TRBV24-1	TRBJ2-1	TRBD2	CATSDPAGGAYNEQFF	TGTGCCACCAGTGATCCAGCGGGGGGGGCCTACAATGAGCAGTTCTTC
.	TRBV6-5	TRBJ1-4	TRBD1	CASSYSTGTNEKLFF	TGTGCCAGCAGTTACTCGACAGGGACTAATGAAAAACTGTTTTTT
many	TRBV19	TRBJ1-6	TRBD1	CASSFRDSNSPLHF	TGTGCCAGTAGTTTCCGGGACAGTAATTCACCCCTCCACTTT
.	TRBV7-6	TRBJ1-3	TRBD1	CASSSYTRDSGGNTIYF	TGTGCCAGCAGCTCATACACCCGGGACAGCGGAGGAAACACCATATATTTT
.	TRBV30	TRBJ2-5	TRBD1	CAWNPGQGKETQYF	TGTGCCTGGAATCCGGGACAGGGGAAAGAGACCCAGTACTTC
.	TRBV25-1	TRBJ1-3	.	CASSETGTTGNTIYF	TGTGCCAGCAGTGAAACAGGGACGACTGGAAACACCATATATTTT
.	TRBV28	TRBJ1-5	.	CASSPRGQLNQPQHF	TGTGCCAGCAGTCCCCGCGGACAGCTCAATCAGCCCCAGCATTTT
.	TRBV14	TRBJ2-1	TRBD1	CASSRRDSWNEQFF	TGTGCCAGCAGCCGCCGGGACAGCTGGAATGAGCAGTTCTTC
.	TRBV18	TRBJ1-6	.	CASSPRTGNSPLHF	TGTGCCAGCTCACCACGCACAGGGAATTCACCCCTCCACTTT
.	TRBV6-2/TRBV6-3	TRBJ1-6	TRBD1	CASSYTRTGDLSSPLHF	TGTGCCAGCAGTTACACCCGGACAGGGGATTTGAGTTCACCCCTCCACTTT
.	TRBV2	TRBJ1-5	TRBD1	CASSPTGGGNQPQHF	TGTGCCAGCAGTCCGACAGGGGGAGGCAATCAGCCCCAGCATTTT
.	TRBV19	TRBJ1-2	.	CASSIRGNKNYGYTF	TGTGCCAGTAGTATTAGGGGGAATAAGAACTATGGCTACACCTTC
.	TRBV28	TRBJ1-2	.	CASSRAAHYGYTF	TGTGCCAGCAGCAGGGCCGCTCACTATGGCTACACCTTC
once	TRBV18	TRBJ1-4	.	CASQSQRGTNEKLFF	TGTGCCAGCCAGTCACAGCGGGGGACTAATGAAAAACTGTTTTTT
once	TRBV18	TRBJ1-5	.	CASSPPGEGDRQPQHF	TGTGCCAGCTCACCACCGGGTGAGGGGGACCGGCAGCCCCAGCATTTT
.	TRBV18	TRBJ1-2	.	CASSPESTRGYTF	TGTGCCAGCTCACCCGAAAGCACCCGAGGCTACACCTTC
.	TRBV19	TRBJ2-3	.	CASSLPRDARTDTQYF	TGTGCCAGTAGTCTCCCGCGGGACGCCCGCACAGATACGCAGTATTTT
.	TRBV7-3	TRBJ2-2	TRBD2	CASSFSSGVTGELFF	TGTGCCAGCAGCTTTTCTAGCGGGGTAACCGGGGAGCTGTTTTTT
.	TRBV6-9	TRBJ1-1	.	CASSYDSTKLSNTEAFF	TGTGCCAGCAGTTATGACAGTACAAAATTATCGAACACTGAAGCTTTCTTT
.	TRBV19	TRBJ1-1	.	CASSISTGWGTEAFF	TGTGCCAGTAGTATAAGCACAGGGTGGGGCACTGAAGCTTTCTTT
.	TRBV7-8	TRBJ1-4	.	CASSIRGLEKLFF	TGTGCCAGCAGCATAAGAGGGCTCGAAAAACTGTTTTTT
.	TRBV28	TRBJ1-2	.	CASRGSYGYTF	TGTGCCAGCAGAGGGAGCTATGGCTACACCTTC
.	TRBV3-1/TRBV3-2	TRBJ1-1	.	CASSQTDSEAFF	TGTGCCAGCAGCCAAACGGACAGTGAAGCTTTCTTT
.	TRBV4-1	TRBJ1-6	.	CASSQDRTNNSPLHF	TGCGCCAGCAGCCAAGACAGGACAAATAATTCACCCCTCCACTTT
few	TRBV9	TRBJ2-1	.	CASSVQGLPSYNEQFF	TGTGCCAGCAGCGTCCAGGGGCTCCCCTCCTACAATGAGCAGTTCTTC
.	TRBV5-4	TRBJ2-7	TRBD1	CASSPVRQGNEQYF	TGTGCCAGCAGCCCCGTGCGACAGGGGAACGAGCAGTACTTC
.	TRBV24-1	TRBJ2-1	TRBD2	CATSDPLAGGFDEQFF	TGTGCCACCAGTGACCCCCTAGCGGGGGGTTTCGATGAGCAGTTCTTC
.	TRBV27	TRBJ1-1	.	CASSFGVGGYTEAFF	TGTGCCAGCAGTTTCGGGGTGGGAGGGTACACTGAAGCTTTCTTT
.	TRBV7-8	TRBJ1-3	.	CASSLGRVGSTDSGNTIYF	TGTGCCAGCAGCTTAGGCAGGGTAGGCAGCACTGACTCTGGAAACACCATATATTTT
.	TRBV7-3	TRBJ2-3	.	CASSSGVGGTDTQYF	TGTGCCAGCAGCTCGGGTGTCGGGGGTACAGATACGCAGTATTTT
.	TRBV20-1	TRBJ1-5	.	CSASGQINQPQHF	TGCAGTGCTAGTGGACAGATAAATCAGCCCCAGCATTTT
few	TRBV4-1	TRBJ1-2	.	CASSQDLARHGYTF	TGCGCCAGCAGCCAAGATTTGGCCAGGCATGGCTACACCTTC
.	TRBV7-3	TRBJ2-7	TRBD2	CASSFGGAKVYEQYF	TGTGCCAGCAGCTTCGGGGGGGCGAAAGTCTACGAGCAGTACTTC
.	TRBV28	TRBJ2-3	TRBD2	CASSFQRGPADTQYF	TGTGCCAGCAGTTTCCAGCGGGGGCCCGCAGATACGCAGTATTTT
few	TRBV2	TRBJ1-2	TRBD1	CATLQPTGAGGYTF	TGTGCCACCCTCCAACCGACAGGGGCGGGCGGCTACACCTTC
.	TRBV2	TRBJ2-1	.	CASSERLVYEQFF	TGTGCCAGCAGTGAGCGACTAGTTTATGAGCAGTTCTTC
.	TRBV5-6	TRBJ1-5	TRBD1	CASSSDRDQPQHF	TGTGCCAGCAGCAGTGACAGGGATCAGCCCCAGCATTTT
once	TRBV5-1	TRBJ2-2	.	CASSLAASENTGELFF	TGCGCCAGCAGCTTGGCGGCTAGTGAGAACACCGGGGAGCTGTTTTTT
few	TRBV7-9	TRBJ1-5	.	CASSLGSGRGNQPQHF	TGTGCCAGCAGCTTAGGGAGCGGTCGCGGGAATCAGCCCCAGCATTTT
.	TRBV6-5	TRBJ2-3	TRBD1	CASSHRTGWGDTQYF	TGTGCCAGCAGTCACCGGACAGGGTGGGGAGATACGCAGTATTTT
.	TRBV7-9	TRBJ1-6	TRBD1	CASSQLTGDNSPLHF	TGTGCCAGCAGCCAGCTCACAGGGGACAATTCACCCCTCCACTTT
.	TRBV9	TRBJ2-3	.	CASSADFHTDTQYF	TGTGCCAGCAGCGCCGACTTCCACACAGATACGCAGTATTTT
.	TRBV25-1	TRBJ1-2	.	CASSEFGLGSYGYTF	TGTGCCAGCAGTGAATTCGGGCTTGGGAGCTATGGCTACACCTTC
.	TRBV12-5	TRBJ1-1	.	CASGLEKGVLQQGRLAEAFF	TGTGCTAGTGGTTTGGAAAAAGGTGTTTTACAACAAGGGAGGCTCGCTGAAGCTTTCTTT
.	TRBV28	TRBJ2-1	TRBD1	CASSSPGTGGGLSYNEQFF	TGTGCCAGCAGCTCCCCCGGGACAGGGGGAGGTTTGTCCTACAATGAGCAGTTCTTC
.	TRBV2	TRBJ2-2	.	CASRPRSGRDTGELFF	TGTGCCAGCAGGCCGAGGTCGGGAAGGGACACCGGGGAGCTGTTTTTT
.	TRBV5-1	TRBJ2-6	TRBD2	CASSFSGGSSGANVLTF	TGCGCCAGCAGCTTTAGCGGGGGGAGCTCTGGGGCCAACGTCCTGACTTTC
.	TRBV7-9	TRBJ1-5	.	CASSFGSSNQPQHF	TGTGCCAGCAGCTTTGGGAGTAGCAATCAGCCCCAGCATTTT
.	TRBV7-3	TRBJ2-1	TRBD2	CASSPTSGGLNEQFF	TGTGCCAGCAGCCCGACTAGCGGGGGGCTGAATGAGCAGTTCTTC
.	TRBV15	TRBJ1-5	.	CATSRAGAPQHF	TGTGCCACCAGCAGAGCAGGGGCGCCCCAGCATTTT
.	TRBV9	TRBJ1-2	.	CASSVTIRTDYYGYTF	TGTGCCAGCAGCGTGACGATCCGGACAGATTACTATGGCTACACCTTC
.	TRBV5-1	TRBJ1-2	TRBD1	CASSLRTGGADGYTF	TGCGCCAGCAGCTTGAGAACAGGGGGCGCGGATGGCTACACCTTC
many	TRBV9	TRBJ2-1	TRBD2	CASSLFERGNEQFF	TGTGCCAGCAGCCTTTTTGAGCGGGGGAATGAGCAGTTCTTC